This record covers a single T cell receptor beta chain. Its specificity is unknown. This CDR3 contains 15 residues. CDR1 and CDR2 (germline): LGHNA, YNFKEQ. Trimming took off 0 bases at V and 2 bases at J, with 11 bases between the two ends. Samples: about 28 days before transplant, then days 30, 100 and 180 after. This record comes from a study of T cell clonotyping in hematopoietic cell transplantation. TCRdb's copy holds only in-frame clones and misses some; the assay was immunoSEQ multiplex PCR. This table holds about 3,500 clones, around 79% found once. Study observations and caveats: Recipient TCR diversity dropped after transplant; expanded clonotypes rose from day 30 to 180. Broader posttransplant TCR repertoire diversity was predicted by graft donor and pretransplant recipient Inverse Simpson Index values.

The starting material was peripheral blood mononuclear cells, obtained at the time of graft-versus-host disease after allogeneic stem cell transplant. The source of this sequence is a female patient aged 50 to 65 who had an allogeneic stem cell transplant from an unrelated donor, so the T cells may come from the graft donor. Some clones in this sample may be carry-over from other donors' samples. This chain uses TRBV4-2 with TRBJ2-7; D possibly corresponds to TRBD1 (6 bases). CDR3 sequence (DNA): TGTGCCAGCAGCCAAGATCTGGGGACACCCTACGAGCAGTACTTC. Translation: CASSQDLGTPYEQYF.